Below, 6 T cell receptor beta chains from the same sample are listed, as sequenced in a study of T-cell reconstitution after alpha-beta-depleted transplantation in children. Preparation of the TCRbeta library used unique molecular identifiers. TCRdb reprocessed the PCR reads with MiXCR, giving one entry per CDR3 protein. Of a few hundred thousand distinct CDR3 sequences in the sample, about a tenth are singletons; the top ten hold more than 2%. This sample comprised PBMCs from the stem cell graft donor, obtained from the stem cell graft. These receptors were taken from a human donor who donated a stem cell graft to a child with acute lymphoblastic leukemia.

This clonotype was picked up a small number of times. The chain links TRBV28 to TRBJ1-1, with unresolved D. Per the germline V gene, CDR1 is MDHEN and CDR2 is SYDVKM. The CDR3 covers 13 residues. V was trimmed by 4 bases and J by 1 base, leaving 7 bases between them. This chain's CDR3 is CASSSRRNTEAFF. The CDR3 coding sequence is TGTGCCAGCAGTTCCAGGCGGAACACTGAAGCTTTCTTT.

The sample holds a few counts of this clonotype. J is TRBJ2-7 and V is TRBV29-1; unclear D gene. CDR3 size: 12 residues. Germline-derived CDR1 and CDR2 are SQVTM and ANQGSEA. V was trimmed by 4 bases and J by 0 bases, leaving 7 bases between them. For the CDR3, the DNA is TGCAGCGTTGTTGGACCCTCCTACGAGCAGTACTTC. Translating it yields CSVVGPSYEQYF.

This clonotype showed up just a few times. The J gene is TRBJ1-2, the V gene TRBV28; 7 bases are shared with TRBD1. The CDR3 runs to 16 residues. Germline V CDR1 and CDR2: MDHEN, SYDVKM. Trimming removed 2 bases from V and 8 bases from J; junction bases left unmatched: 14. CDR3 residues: CASSLPSPGQVEGYTF. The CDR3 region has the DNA TGTGCCAGCAGTTTACCCTCTCCCGGACAGGTAGAGGGCTACACCTTC.

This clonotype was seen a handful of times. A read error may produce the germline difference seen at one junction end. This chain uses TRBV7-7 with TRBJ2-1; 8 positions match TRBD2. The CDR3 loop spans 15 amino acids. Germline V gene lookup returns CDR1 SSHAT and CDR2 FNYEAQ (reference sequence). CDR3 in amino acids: CASSLGPGGVNEQFF. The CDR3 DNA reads TGTGCTAGCAGCTTAGGCCCGGGAGGGGTCAATGAGCAGTTCTTC.

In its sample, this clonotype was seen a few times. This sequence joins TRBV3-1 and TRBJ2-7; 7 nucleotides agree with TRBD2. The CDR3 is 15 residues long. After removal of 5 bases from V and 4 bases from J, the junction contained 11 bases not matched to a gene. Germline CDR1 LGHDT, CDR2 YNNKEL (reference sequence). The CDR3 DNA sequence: TGTGCCAGCAGCTCAACCCATGGGGGGGGTTACGAGCAGTACTTC. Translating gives CASSSTHGGGYEQYF.

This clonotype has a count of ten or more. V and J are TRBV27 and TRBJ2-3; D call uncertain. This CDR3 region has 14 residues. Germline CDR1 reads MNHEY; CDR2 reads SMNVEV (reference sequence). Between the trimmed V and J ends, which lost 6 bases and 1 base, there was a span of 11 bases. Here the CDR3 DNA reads TGTGCCAGCAGCTTCGGATCCGGCACAGATACGCAGTATTTT. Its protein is CASSFGSGTDTQYF.